Following are 10 T cell receptor beta chains from one sample sequenced in a study of blood T cell repertoires in COVID-19 (TCRdb year 2020). The library was made by the immunoSEQ multiplex PCR assay. TCRdb took over this immuneACCESS table, retaining in-frame rearrangements with V and J assigned. Such tables are incomplete; in checked studies, under half of the missing clones stem from an unresolved V gene, and the remainder is unexplained. The table for this sample lists 210,000 or so clones; almost 85% of them were counted only once. 4% to 6% of the sample lies in the top ten. The sequenced sample consisted of peripheral blood. The receptor set was obtained from a man aged 45-60 years with COVID-19, enrolled during active disease.

The V gene is TRBV7-2, the J gene TRBJ1-1, with D unresolved. The ends were cut back, 2 bases at V and 4 bases at J, with 8 bases in the middle. The CDR3 totals 13 residues. Germline-derived CDR1 and CDR2 are SGHTA and FQGNSA. In nucleotides, the CDR3 is TGTGCCAGCAGCTTAACTCGGGGCACTGAAGCTTTCTTT. Its translation: CASSLTRGTEAFF.

The rearrangement uses TRBV7-9 and TRBJ2-6; a weak D match, TRBD2 (7 bases). Germline V lookup: CDR1 SEHNR, CDR2 FQNEAQ (reference sequence). The V end lost 3 bases, the J end lost 4 bases, and 16 bases lay between the germline ends. The CDR3 has 17 amino acids. The CDR3 sequence: CASSFGGAPGGANVLTF. CDR3 DNA sequence: TGTGCCAGCAGCTTTGGGGGGGCCCCGGGGGGGGCCAACGTCCTGACTTTC. Full variable domain (remainder filled in from reference TRBV7-9 and TRBJ2-6): DTGVSQNPRHKITKRGQNVTFRCDPISEHNRLYWYRQTLGQGPEFLTYFQNEAQLEKSRLLSDRFSAERPKGSFSTLEIQRTEQGDSAMYLCASSFGGAPGGANVLTFGAGSRLTVL.

The chain employs TRBV4-2 and TRBJ2-7; D perhaps matches TRBD2 (6 bases). V dropped 0 bases and J dropped 0 bases, with 12 bases sitting between them. Germline V CDR1 and CDR2: LGHNA, YNFKEQ. This CDR3 has 16 residues. CDR3 region: CASSQEAGQTSYEQYF. The CDR3, as DNA: TGTGCCAGCAGCCAAGAAGCGGGCCAAACCTCCTACGAGCAGTACTTC.

The genes are TRBV18 and TRBJ2-1; TRBD1 matches at 8 bases. Germline CDR1 KGHSH, CDR2 LQKENI. The CDR3 runs 15 residues. The junction had 7 bases not matched to a gene; V was cut back by 0 bases and J by 9 bases. The DNA for the CDR3 is TGTGCCAGCTCACCACCAAGGACAGGGAAAAGTGAGCAGTTCTTC. Protein: CASSPPRTGKSEQFF.

The chain has TRBV15 and TRBJ1-4; 8 nucleotides line up with TRBD1. The CDR3 spans 15 residues. Germline loops: CDR1 LNHNV, CDR2 YYDKDF (reference sequence). After removal of 2 bases from V and 4 bases from J, the junction contained 3 bases not matched to a gene. In nucleotides, the CDR3 is TGTGCCACCAGCAGAAACAGGGGGGGTAATGAAAAACTGTTTTTT. Amino acid sequence: CATSRNRGGNEKLFF.

V gene TRBV5-1 combines with J gene TRBJ2-5; 7 bases agree with TRBD1. From germline, CDR1 is SGHRS and CDR2 YFSETQ. V was clipped by 4 bases and J by 1 base; unmatched bases: 7. This CDR3 contains 15 residues. The CDR3 DNA follows: TGCGCCAGCAGCCAGGGAAGGGGGCTCCAAGAGACCCAGTACTTC. Its protein is CASSQGRGLQETQYF.

CDR3 region: CASSLGGLNTEAFF. CDR3 coding DNA: TGTGCCAGCAGTTTGGGGGGTTTGAACACTGAAGCTTTCTTT. V usage is TRBV6-5 and J usage is TRBJ1-1; TRBD1 might be the D (5 bases). Per the germline V gene, CDR1 is MNHEY and CDR2 is SVGAGI. V was shortened by 4 bases and J by 0 bases, with 9 bases between the two germline ends. The CDR3 contains 14 residues.

V usage is TRBV7-2 and J usage is TRBJ1-2; 8 bases map to TRBD1. The germline gives CDR1 SGHTA, CDR2 FQGNSA. The junction had 7 bases not matched to a gene; V was cut back by 1 base and J by 6 bases. CDR3 length equals 15 residues. The CDR3 reads CASSLDPGGYDGYTF. Written as DNA, the CDR3 is TGTGCCAGCAGCTTAGATCCAGGGGGCTATGATGGCTACACCTTC.

The rearrangement joins TRBV5-1 to TRBJ2-3; the match to TRBD2 covers 12 bases. This CDR3 is built from 17 residues. Germline CDR1 and CDR2: SGHRS and YFSETQ. Trimming cost V 3 bases and J 5 bases; bases outside gene matches: 10. CDR3 in DNA: TGCGCCAGCAGCTGGGGTACTAGCGGGGGGATCGGAGATACGCAGTATTTT. This translates into CASSWGTSGGIGDTQYF.

This chain uses TRBV5-8 with TRBJ2-1; weak D call: TRBD1 (5 bases). CDR1 and CDR2 from the germline V gene are SGHTS and YDEGEE. CDR3 length: 13 amino acids. V lost 9 bases, J lost 3 bases, and 13 bases lay in between. The CDR3 protein is CATRGRGYNEQFF. The DNA for the CDR3 is TGTGCCACCCGCGGAAGGGGCTACAATGAGCAGTTCTTC. Combining the CDR3 with reference TRBV5-8 and TRBJ2-1 gives the whole variable domain EAGVTQSPTHLIKTRGQQATLRCSPISGHTSVYWYQQALGLGLQFLLWYDEGEERNRGNFPPRFSGRQFPNYSSELNVNALELEDSALYLCATRGRGYNEQFFGPGTRLTVL.